These 10 T cell receptor beta chains came from one sample sequenced in a study of spatial heterogeneity in lung cancer. Time point in this sample: sample taken at primary tumor resection. Study-level findings and limits: Tumor mutation count correlated with how many alpha and beta TCRs expanded intratumorally.

Antigen specificity for these receptors is unknown. TCRdb itself ran the 5' RACE reads through MiXCR, one entry per CDR3 protein. Of 9,500 to 10,000 distinct CDR3 sequences in the sample, roughly half are singletons; the top ten hold around 26%. Source: lung tumor tissue, taken at surgery. All receptors come from a female donor with early-stage non-small cell lung cancer.

The rearrangement links TRBV12-5 to TRBJ2-1; D is uncertain. Germline V CDR1 and CDR2: LGHNT, FRNRAP. V was pared by 3 bases and J by 9 bases, with 9 bases between. The CDR3 runs 12 residues. CDR3 sequence (DNA): TGTGCTAGTGGTTTAGAAATTGGTGAGCAGTTCTTC. Its protein product is CASGLEIGEQFF.

The rearrangement joins TRBV29-1 to TRBJ1-2; TRBD1 is a possible D gene (6 bases). This CDR3 has 18 amino acids. The V and J ends lost 4 bases and 0 bases respectively, with 24 bases between them. Germline CDR1 is SQVTM and CDR2 is ANQGSEA. Here the CDR3 reads CSVGPAKGEGGTNYGYTF. The CDR3 coding sequence is TGCAGCGTTGGCCCCGCTAAGGGGGAAGGAGGGACTAACTATGGCTACACCTTC.

This clonotype is medium-sized within its sample. The chain recombines TRBV20-1 with TRBJ2-7, with D perhaps matching TRBD2 (5 bases). The V gene lost 6 bases and the J gene lost 4 bases, with 13 bases spanning the gap. Germline V CDR1 and CDR2: DFQATT, SNEGSKA (reference sequence). The CDR3 is 12 amino acids. The CDR3 DNA reads TGCAGTGCCCCTCGAGGGCTATACGAGCAGTACTTC. It yields the protein CSAPRGLYEQYF.

This sequence joins TRBV3-1 and TRBJ2-3, with 8 bases identical to TRBD1. The CDR3 totals 12 residues. Germline trimming cut 4 bases from V and 9 bases from J; bases unmatched to any gene: 3. The germline V gene encodes CDR1 LGHDT and CDR2 YNNKEL (reference sequence). CDR3 sequence reads: CASSLGQGTQYF. The CDR3 DNA reads TGTGCCAGCAGCCTTGGACAGGGCACGCAGTATTTT.

The CDR3 here is CASSPWDRGSLGYTF. DNA for the CDR3: TGTGCCAGCAGTCCCTGGGACAGGGGGAGCTTGGGCTACACCTTC. The chain links TRBV28 to TRBJ1-2, with 11 bases fitting TRBD1. Germline V CDR1 and CDR2: MDHEN, SYDVKM. The V gene end was trimmed by 5 bases and the J gene end by 8 bases; junction bases not matched to a gene: 10. There are 15 residues in the CDR3.

This clonotype was seen a handful of times. V usage is TRBV12-3 or TRBV12-4 and J usage is TRBJ1-2, with D unresolved. This CDR3 is built from 13 residues. Between the trimmed V and J ends, which lost 7 bases and 10 bases, there was a span of 19 bases. The CDR3 loop reads CASTPLWDVPYTF. The DNA of the CDR3 is TGTGCCAGCACCCCCCTCTGGGATGTGCCCTACACCTTC.

V gene TRBV28 combines with J gene TRBJ2-3, with TRBD2 identical over 14 bases. After removal of 3 bases from V and 4 bases from J, the junction contained 6 bases not matched to a gene. The CDR3 loop spans 17 amino acids. Germline V gene lookup returns CDR1 MDHEN and CDR2 SYDVKM. Written as DNA, the CDR3 is TGTGCCAGCAGTTTCTTCGGACTAGCGGGGGGATCAGATACGCAGTATTTT. Protein: CASSFFGLAGGSDTQYF.

The CDR3: CAISSHSEVETQYF. CDR3 DNA: TGTGCCATCTCCTCGCACAGTGAGGTAGAGACCCAGTACTTC. This chain joins TRBV10-3 and TRBJ2-5; no firm D call. The CDR3 consists of 14 residues. From germline, CDR1 is ENHRY and CDR2 SYGVKD. V was pared by 8 bases and J by 4 bases, with 17 bases between.

The V and J genes are TRBV27 and TRBJ1-4; 9 nucleotides line up with TRBD1. Per the germline V gene, CDR1 is MNHEY and CDR2 is SMNVEV (reference sequence). CDR3 length: 16 amino acids. V was pared by 2 bases and J by 11 bases, with 12 bases of the junction left unmatched. Written as DNA, the CDR3 is TGTGCCAGCAGTTTACTGGGGACAGGGCATGCGAATAAACTGTTTTTT. Amino acids: CASSLLGTGHANKLFF. Complete variable domain (other parts from reference TRBV27 and TRBJ1-4): EAQVTQNPRYLITVTGKKLTVTCSQNMNHEYMSWYRQDPGLGLRQIYYSMNVEVTDKGDVPEGYKVSRKEKRNFPLILESPSPNQTSLYFCASSLLGTGHANKLFFGSGTQLSVL.

Within the sample, this clonotype is large. V gene TRBV27 combines with J gene TRBJ1-2; D ambiguous. Per the germline V gene, CDR1 is MNHEY and CDR2 is SMNVEV (reference sequence). CDR3 size: 13 residues. The V end was cut by 2 bases, the J end by 4 bases, with 8 bases between. The DNA for the CDR3 is TGTGCCAGCAGTTTAACTATCAGCTATGGCTACACCTTC. This encodes CASSLTISYGYTF.